This T cell receptor beta chain was captured in a study of cytomegalovirus exposure and HLA in healthy donors. Study results and caveats: Sequencing depth roughly uniform across donors was assumed in presence/absence analyses. By a later analysis, the bulk of CMV-associated TCR beta chains appeared HLA-restricted. What a later analysis showed was that several of the most significant clusters appeared linked to common viral pathogens.

Notes on this clone: Its antigen is not known. One end of the junction is discordant with germline, which a read error may explain.

With 60 Vbeta and 13 Jbeta primers, the PCR was carried out. Per the study methods: In a later analysis, the count reached tens of millions of unique TCR beta chains, with about 10 million shared. Sequencing used immunoSEQ multiplex PCR; TCRdb keeps in-frame clones, though not all of them. V and J calls and clone size come straight from that table; D and trimming were deduced from the DNA. The sample holds fewer than 250,000 clones, around 76% seen once. Material for sequencing was PBMCs. This TCR was sampled from a man aged 40-49 years in good health and CMV-seropositive.

This CDR3 is CASSTALGARLW. The CDR3 DNA reads TGTGCCAGCAGTACGGCCTTAGGGGCTAGATTGTGG. The chain combines TRBV6-6 with TRBJ2-3, with D possibly TRBD1 on 5 matching bases. The CDR3 totals 12 residues. Germline lookup yields CDR1 MNHNY and CDR2 SVGAGI (reference sequence).